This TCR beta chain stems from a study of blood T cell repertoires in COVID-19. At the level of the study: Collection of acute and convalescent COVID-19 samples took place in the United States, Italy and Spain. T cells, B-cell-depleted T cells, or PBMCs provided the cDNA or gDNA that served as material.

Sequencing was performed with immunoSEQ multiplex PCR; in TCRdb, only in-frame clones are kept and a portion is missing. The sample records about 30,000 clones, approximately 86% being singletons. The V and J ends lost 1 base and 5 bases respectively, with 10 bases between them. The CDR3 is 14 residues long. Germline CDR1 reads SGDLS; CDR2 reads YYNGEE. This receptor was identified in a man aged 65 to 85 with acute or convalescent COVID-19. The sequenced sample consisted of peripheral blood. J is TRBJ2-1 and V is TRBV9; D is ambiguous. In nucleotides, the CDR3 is TGTGCCAGCAGCGTAAGCCAAAGAGACAATGAGCAGTTCTTC. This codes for CASSVSQRDNEQFF.